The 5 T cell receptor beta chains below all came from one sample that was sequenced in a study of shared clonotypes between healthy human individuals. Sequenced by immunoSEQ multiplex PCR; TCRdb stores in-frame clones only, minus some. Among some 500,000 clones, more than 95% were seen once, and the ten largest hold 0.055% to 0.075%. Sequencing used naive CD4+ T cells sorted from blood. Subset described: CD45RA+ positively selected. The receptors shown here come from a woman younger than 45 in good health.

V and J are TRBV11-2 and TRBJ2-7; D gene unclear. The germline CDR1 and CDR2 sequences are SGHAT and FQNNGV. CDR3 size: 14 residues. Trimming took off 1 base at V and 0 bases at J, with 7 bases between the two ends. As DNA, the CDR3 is TGTGCCAGCAGCTTAGTTGGGTCCTCCTACGAGCAGTACTTC. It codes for CASSLVGSSYEQYF.

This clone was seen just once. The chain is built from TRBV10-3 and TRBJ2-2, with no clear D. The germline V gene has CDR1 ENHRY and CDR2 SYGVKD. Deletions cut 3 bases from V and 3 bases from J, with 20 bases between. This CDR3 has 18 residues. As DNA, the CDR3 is TGTGCCATCAGTGAAGGTGGGCAGTCTGGCGATGACACCGGGGAGCTGTTTTTT. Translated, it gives CAISEGGQSGDDTGELFF.

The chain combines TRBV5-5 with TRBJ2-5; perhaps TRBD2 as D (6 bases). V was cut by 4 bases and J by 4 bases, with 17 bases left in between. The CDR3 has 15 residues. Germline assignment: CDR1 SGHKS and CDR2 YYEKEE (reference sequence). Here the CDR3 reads CASSPRVRERETQYF. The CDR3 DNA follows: TGTGCCAGCAGCCCCCGAGTCCGGGAGCGAGAGACCCAGTACTTC.

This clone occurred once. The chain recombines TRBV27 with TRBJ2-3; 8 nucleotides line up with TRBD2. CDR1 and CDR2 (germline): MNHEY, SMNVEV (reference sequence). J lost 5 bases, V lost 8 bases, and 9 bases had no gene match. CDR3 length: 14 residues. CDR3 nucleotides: TGTGCCAGCCGTTACGAACGGGGGGGAGATACGCAGTATTTT. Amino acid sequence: CASRYERGGDTQYF.

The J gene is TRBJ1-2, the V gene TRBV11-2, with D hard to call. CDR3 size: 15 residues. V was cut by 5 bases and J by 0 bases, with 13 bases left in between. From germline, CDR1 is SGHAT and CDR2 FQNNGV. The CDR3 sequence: CASSPGVQANYGYTF. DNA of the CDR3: TGTGCCAGCAGCCCAGGTGTGCAGGCTAACTATGGCTACACCTTC.